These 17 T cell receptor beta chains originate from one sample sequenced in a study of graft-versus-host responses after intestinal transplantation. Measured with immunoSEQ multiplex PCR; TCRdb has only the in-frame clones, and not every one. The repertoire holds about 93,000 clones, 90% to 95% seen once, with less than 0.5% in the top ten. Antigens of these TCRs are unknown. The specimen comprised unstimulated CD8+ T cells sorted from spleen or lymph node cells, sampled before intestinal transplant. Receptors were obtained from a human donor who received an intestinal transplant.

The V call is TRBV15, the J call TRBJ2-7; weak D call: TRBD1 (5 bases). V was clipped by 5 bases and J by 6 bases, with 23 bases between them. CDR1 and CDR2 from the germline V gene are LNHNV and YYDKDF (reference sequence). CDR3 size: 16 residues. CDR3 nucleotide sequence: TGTGCCACCAGCGACAGTTCACCGGGCCCACAGTCCGAGCAGTACTTC. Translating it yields CATSDSSPGPQSEQYF.

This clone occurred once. In DNA, the CDR3 is TGTGCCAGCAGCACCCACGAGGGAGGCTATGGCTACACCTTC. It specifies CASSTHEGGYGYTF. The chain carries TRBV13 and TRBJ1-2, with D unclear. V gave up 5 bases and J gave up 4 bases, with 14 bases separating them. Per the germline V gene, CDR1 is PRHDT and CDR2 is FYEKMQ (reference sequence). The CDR3 loop spans 14 amino acids.

The CDR3 bases are TGTGCCAGTAGTATAGGTGCGGGTCCGGAAAATGAGCAGTTCTTC. Its protein product is CASSIGAGPENEQFF. The chain carries TRBV19 and TRBJ2-1, with D possibly being TRBD2 (5 bases). CDR1 and CDR2 from the germline V gene are LNHDA and SQIVND (reference sequence). The CDR3 is 15 residues long. The V end was cut by 1 base, the J end by 7 bases, with 14 bases between.

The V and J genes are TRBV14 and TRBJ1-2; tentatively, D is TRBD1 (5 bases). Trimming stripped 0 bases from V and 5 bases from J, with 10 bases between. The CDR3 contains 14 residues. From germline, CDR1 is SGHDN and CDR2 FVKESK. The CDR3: CASSQDRVWYGYTF. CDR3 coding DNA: TGTGCCAGCAGCCAAGACAGGGTTTGGTATGGCTACACCTTC.

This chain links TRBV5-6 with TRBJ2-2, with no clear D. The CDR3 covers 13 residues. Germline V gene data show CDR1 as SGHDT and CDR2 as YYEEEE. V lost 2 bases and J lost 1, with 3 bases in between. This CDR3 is CASSFGNTGELFF. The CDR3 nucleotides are TGTGCCAGCAGCTTCGGGAACACCGGGGAGCTGTTTTTT.

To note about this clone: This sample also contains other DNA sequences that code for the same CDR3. The CDR3: CASSSLANTGELFF. CDR3 coding DNA: TGTGCCAGCAGTTCCCTAGCGAACACCGGGGAGCTGTTTTTT. The chain links TRBV27 to TRBJ2-2; D remains unclear. V was clipped by 4 bases and J by 0 bases, with 6 bases between them. Germline V gene sequence: CDR1 MNHEY, CDR2 SMNVEV (reference sequence). This CDR3 has 14 amino acids.

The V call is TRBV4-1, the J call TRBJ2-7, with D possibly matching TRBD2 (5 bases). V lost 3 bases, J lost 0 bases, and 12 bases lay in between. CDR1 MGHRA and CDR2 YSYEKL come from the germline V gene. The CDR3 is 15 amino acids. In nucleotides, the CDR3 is TGCGCCAGCAGCCACTCTAGTAGCGCCTCCTACGAGCAGTACTTC. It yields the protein CASSHSSSASYEQYF.

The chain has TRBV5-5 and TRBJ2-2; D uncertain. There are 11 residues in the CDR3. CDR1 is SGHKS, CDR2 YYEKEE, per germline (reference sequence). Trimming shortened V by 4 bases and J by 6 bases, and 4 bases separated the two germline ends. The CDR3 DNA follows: TGTGCCAGCAGCCCGGCCGGGGAGCTGTTTTTT. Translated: CASSPAGELFF.

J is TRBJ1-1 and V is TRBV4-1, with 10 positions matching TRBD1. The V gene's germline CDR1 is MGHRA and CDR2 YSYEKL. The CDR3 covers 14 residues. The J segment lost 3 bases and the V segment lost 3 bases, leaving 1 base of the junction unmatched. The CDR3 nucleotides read TGCGCCAGCAGCCAGGACAGGGGGGACACTGAAGCTTTCTTT. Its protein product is CASSQDRGDTEAFF.

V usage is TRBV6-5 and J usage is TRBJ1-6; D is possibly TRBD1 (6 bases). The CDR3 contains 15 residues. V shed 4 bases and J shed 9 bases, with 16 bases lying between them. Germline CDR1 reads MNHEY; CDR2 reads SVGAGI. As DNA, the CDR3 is TGTGCCAGCAGTTTCAGACAGGCTAGTAGTTCACCCCTCCACTTT. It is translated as CASSFRQASSSPLHF.

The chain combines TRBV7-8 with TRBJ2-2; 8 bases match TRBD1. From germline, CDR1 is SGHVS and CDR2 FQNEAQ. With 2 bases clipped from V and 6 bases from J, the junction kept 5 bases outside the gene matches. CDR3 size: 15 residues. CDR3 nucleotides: TGTGCCAGCAGCTTAAGGACAGGGAAGTCCGGGGAGCTGTTTTTT. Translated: CASSLRTGKSGELFF.

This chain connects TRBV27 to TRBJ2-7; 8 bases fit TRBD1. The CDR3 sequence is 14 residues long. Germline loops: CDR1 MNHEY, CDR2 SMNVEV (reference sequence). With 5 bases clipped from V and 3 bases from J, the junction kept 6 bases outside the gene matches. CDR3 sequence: CASSQGQAGYEQYF. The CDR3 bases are TGTGCCAGCAGTCAGGGACAGGCCGGCTACGAGCAGTACTTC.

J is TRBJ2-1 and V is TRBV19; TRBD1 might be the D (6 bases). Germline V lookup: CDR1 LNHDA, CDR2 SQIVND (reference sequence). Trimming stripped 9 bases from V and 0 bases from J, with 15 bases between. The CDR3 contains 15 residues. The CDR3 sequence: CASNLGQSSYNEQFF. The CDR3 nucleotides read TGTGCCAGCAACCTTGGACAGAGCTCCTACAATGAGCAGTTCTTC.

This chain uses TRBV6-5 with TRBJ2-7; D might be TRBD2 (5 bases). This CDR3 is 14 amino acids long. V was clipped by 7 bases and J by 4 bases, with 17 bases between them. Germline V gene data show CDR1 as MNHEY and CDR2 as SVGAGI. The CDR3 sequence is CASTSGAVLYEQYF. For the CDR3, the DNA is TGTGCCAGCACCTCAGGAGCGGTCCTTTACGAGCAGTACTTC.

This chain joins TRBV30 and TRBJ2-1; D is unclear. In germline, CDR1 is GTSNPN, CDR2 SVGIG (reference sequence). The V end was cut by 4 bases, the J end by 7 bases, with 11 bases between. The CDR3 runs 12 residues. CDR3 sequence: CAWKSDENEQFF. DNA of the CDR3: TGTGCCTGGAAGAGCGACGAAAATGAGCAGTTCTTC.

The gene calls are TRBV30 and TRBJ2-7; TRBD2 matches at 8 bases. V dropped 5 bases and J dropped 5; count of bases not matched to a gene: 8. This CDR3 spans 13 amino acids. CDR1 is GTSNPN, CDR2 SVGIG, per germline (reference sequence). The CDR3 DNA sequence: TGTGCCTGGGGATCGGGACTAGGAGACGAGCAGTACTTC. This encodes CAWGSGLGDEQYF.

The CDR3 DNA reads TGTGCCAGTCCGGAGCTCCCCCCCTACGAGCAGTACTTC. Encoded protein: CASPELPPYEQYF. V is TRBV6-9 and J is TRBJ2-7; D not resolved. The V and J ends lost 9 bases and 2 bases respectively, with 14 bases between them. The CDR3 is made up of 13 amino acids. Germline V gene lookup returns CDR1 MNHGY and CDR2 SVAAGI.